These 22 T cell receptor beta chains originate from one sample sequenced in a study of shared clonotypes between healthy human individuals. The repertoire was sequenced with immunoSEQ multiplex PCR; TCRdb's copy has only in-frame clones and lacks some. The sample yields 950,000 to 1,100,000 clones, roughly 74% seen once. Material for sequencing was memory CD4+ T cells from PBMCs. Subset here: CD45RA-negative fraction. The receptors shown here come from a man in his late teens or twenties in good health. Some clones in this sample may be carry-over from other donors' samples.

The V call is TRBV7-8, the J call TRBJ2-1; 8 bases map to TRBD2. V lost 5 bases, J lost 5 bases, and 8 bases stayed unmatched. The CDR3 totals 15 residues. CDR1 is SGHVS, CDR2 FQNEAQ, per germline. The CDR3 DNA is TGTGCCAGCAGCGGCTCGGGACTAGTCGACAATGAGCAGTTCTTC. Its protein is CASSGSGLVDNEQFF.

This rearrangement joins TRBV10-1 to TRBJ2-3; 11 bases are a match to TRBD2. J lost 1 base, V lost 5 bases, and 11 bases had no gene match. The CDR3 length is 18 residues. CDR1 and CDR2 (germline): WNHNN, SYGVQD (reference sequence). DNA of the CDR3: TGCGCCAGCAGTAAGAGGAGACTAGCGGGGCCCTGCACAGATACGCAGTATTTT. Residues: CASSKRRLAGPCTDTQYF.

The V and J genes are TRBV6-5 and TRBJ2-5, with a weak D call TRBD2 (6 bases). The end of the DNA fits TRBJ2-7 better, so the J call may be wrong. The CDR3 is 14 residues long. Germline V gene lookup returns CDR1 MNHEY and CDR2 SVGAGI. The CDR3 DNA reads as TGTGCCAGCAGTTACGGCGGGAAAGGCTACGAGCAGTACTTC. It codes for CASSYGGKGYEQYF.

This clone was counted a few times. This rearrangement joins TRBV6-5 to TRBJ1-1; D gene uncertain. Germline CDR1 MNHEY, CDR2 SVGAGI. The CDR3 has 14 amino acids. The ends were cut back, 10 bases at V and 4 bases at J, with 19 bases in the middle. The CDR3: CATKGTAPGTEAFF. CDR3 DNA: TGTGCCACCAAGGGAACCGCCCCTGGCACTGAAGCTTTCTTT.

This CDR3 is CASSPTKVGTEAFF. The CDR3 coding sequence is TGTGCCAGCTCACCAACAAAAGTTGGCACTGAAGCTTTCTTT. This rearrangement joins TRBV18 to TRBJ1-1; D is undetermined. Germline loops: CDR1 KGHSH, CDR2 LQKENI. V lost 2 bases and J lost 4, with 11 bases in between. This CDR3 spans 14 amino acids.

V gene TRBV11-2 combines with J gene TRBJ2-7; 7 nucleotides line up with TRBD1. Trimming at V came to 5 bases and at J to 0 bases, leaving 7 bases not matched to a gene. The CDR3 totals 15 residues. Per germline, CDR1 SGHAT and CDR2 FQNNGV. The CDR3 coding sequence is TGTGCCAGCAGCCGCCAGACAGGGTTCTCCTACGAGCAGTACTTC. It yields the protein CASSRQTGFSYEQYF.

The chain has TRBV2 and TRBJ1-1; D gene unclear. Germline values: CDR1 SNHLY, CDR2 FYNNEI. The CDR3 totals 12 residues. With 6 bases removed from V and 11 bases from J, the gap between germline ends came to 16 bases. The CDR3 sequence: CASRDRGSYAFF. Written as DNA, the CDR3 is TGTGCCAGCAGGGACCGAGGCTCGTATGCTTTCTTT. The full variable domain, with the rest looked up from reference TRBV2 and TRBJ1-1, is EPEVTQTPSHQVTQMGQEVILRCVPISNHLYFYWYRQILGQKVEFLVSFYNNEISEKSEIFDDQFSVERPDGSNFTLKIRSTKLEDSAMYFCASRDRGSYAFFGQGTRLTVV.

The genes are TRBV20-1 and TRBJ2-5, with D hard to call. The V gene lost 3 bases and the J gene lost 4 bases, with 6 bases spanning the gap. This CDR3 is built from 11 residues. The germline CDR1 and CDR2 sequences are DFQATT and SNEGSKA (reference sequence). The CDR3 reads CSASAAETQYF. In DNA, the CDR3 is TGCAGTGCTAGCGCGGCAGAGACCCAGTACTTC.

The V call is TRBV6-5, the J call TRBJ2-1; 7 positions agree with TRBD1. The J segment lost 4 bases and the V segment lost 5 bases, leaving 8 bases of the junction unmatched. The CDR3 runs 15 residues. Germline V gene sequence: CDR1 MNHEY, CDR2 SVGAGI. The CDR3 loop is CASSTRQGIYNEQFF. The CDR3 DNA reads TGTGCCAGCAGTACTCGACAGGGTATTTACAATGAGCAGTTCTTC.

The CDR3: CAWARGRNTEAFF. As DNA, the CDR3 is TGTGCCTGGGCCAGGGGCCGGAACACTGAAGCTTTCTTT. This chain joins TRBV30 and TRBJ1-1, with a tentative D call TRBD1 (6 bases). The germline V and J ends were trimmed by 5 bases and 1 base, with 11 bases remaining between them. Germline CDR1 reads GTSNPN; CDR2 reads SVGIG (reference sequence). The CDR3 is 13 amino acids.

This clone was recorded a few times. The J gene is TRBJ1-1, the V gene TRBV9, with 10 bases matching TRBD1. With 3 bases clipped from V and 4 bases from J, the junction kept 6 bases outside the gene matches. Germline CDR1 SGDLS, CDR2 YYNGEE. The CDR3 runs to 15 residues. CDR3 residues: CASSARQGASTEAFF. The CDR3 nucleotides read TGTGCCAGCAGCGCCCGACAGGGGGCGAGCACTGAAGCTTTCTTT.

The J gene is TRBJ1-2, the V gene TRBV18; no firm D call. The CDR3 runs to 13 residues. CDR1 and CDR2 (germline): KGHSH, LQKENI. V lost 3 bases, J lost 4 bases, and 9 bases lay in between. CDR3 loop: CASSPGRSYGYTF. CDR3 in DNA: TGTGCCAGCTCACCGGGTCGAAGCTATGGCTACACCTTC.

The chain has TRBV7-2 and TRBJ2-4, with D hard to call. CDR1 and CDR2 from the germline V gene are SGHTA and FQGNSA. Trimming removed 0 bases at V and 0 bases at J, with 9 bases between. CDR3 size: 16 residues. The CDR3 spells CASSLAGDPAKNIQYF. Here the CDR3 DNA reads TGTGCCAGCAGCTTAGCCGGAGACCCAGCCAAAAACATTCAGTACTTC.

J is TRBJ1-1 and V is TRBV9; no definite D call. Germline V gives CDR1 SGDLS, CDR2 YYNGEE. The ends were cut back, 4 bases at V and 4 bases at J, with 14 bases in the middle. The CDR3 runs to 14 residues. CDR3 coding DNA: TGTGCCAGCAGCCTGCGGGTAGTTGCCACTGAAGCTTTCTTT. Amino acid sequence: CASSLRVVATEAFF.

The V gene is TRBV5-6, the J gene TRBJ1-1; the D gene is possibly TRBD1 (6 bases). The CDR3 spans 15 residues. CDR1 is SGHDT, CDR2 YYEEEE, per germline. V was pared by 0 bases and J by 7 bases, with 16 bases between. CDR3 amino acids: CASSLVGQGPSEAFF. CDR3 sequence (DNA): TGTGCCAGCAGCTTGGTCGGCCAGGGGCCAAGTGAAGCTTTCTTT.

This rearrangement joins TRBV5-6 to TRBJ2-1; the D gene is possibly TRBD2 (5 bases). With 2 bases removed from V and 9 bases from J, the gap between germline ends came to 15 bases. From germline, CDR1 is SGHDT and CDR2 YYEEEE. The length of the CDR3 is 14 residues. This chain's CDR3 is CASSLVPGMGEQFF. CDR3 sequence (DNA): TGTGCCAGCAGCTTAGTTCCGGGAATGGGTGAGCAGTTCTTC.

The chain links TRBV28 to TRBJ1-2; TRBD1 might be the D (5 bases). This CDR3 region has 13 residues. V was clipped by 6 bases and J by 2 bases, with 10 bases between them. From germline, CDR1 is MDHEN and CDR2 SYDVKM. The CDR3, as DNA: TGTGCCAGCAGCCCCAGGGCCAACTATGGCTACACCTTC. It is translated as CASSPRANYGYTF.

The rearrangement links TRBV14 to TRBJ2-5, with TRBD2 matching over 9 bases. The junction had 7 bases not matched to a gene; V was cut back by 3 bases and J by 5 bases. Germline-derived CDR1 and CDR2 are SGHDN and FVKESK. The CDR3 is 15 residues long. The CDR3 DNA is TGTGCCAGCAGCCACGTTGCGGGAGGGCGGGAGACCCAGTACTTC. Translation: CASSHVAGGRETQYF. The entire variable domain, with the rest obtained from reference TRBV14 and TRBJ2-5, is as follows: EAGVTQFPSHSVIEKGQTVTLRCDPISGHDNLYWYRRVMGKEIKFLLHFVKESKQDESGMPNNRFLAERTGGTYSTLKVQPAELEDSGVYFCASSHVAGGRETQYFGPGTRLLVL.

The V call is TRBV28, the J call TRBJ1-2; no clear D gene. Germline CDR1 is MDHEN and CDR2 is SYDVKM. The V and J ends lost 10 bases and 1 base respectively, with 13 bases between them. The length of the CDR3 is 13 residues. DNA for the CDR3: TGTGCCACTACTCTGACACGTAACTATGGCTACACCTTC. Translation: CATTLTRNYGYTF.

The chain combines TRBV5-6 with TRBJ2-3; tentatively, D is TRBD1 (5 bases). The CDR3 loop spans 15 amino acids. V lost 1 base and J lost 2, with 11 bases in between. The germline V gene has CDR1 SGHDT and CDR2 YYEEEE. The CDR3 sequence: CASSLWPGNTDTQYF. The CDR3, as DNA: TGTGCCAGCAGCTTGTGGCCAGGGAACACAGATACGCAGTATTTT.

The table lists this clone with a few counts. V is TRBV11-3 and J is TRBJ1-5; D possibly corresponds to TRBD1 (5 bases). CDR3 length: 16 amino acids. Germline V gene lookup returns CDR1 SGHNT and CDR2 YENEEA. V dropped 0 bases and J dropped 5 bases, with 14 bases sitting between them. The CDR3 DNA sequence: TGTGCCAGCAGCTTAGATGGTCGGGGGAAGTATCAGCCCCAGCATTTT. Translated, it gives CASSLDGRGKYQPQHF.

J is TRBJ2-5 and V is TRBV29-1; no clear D. Germline-derived CDR1 and CDR2 are SQVTM and ANQGSEA. The V end lost 1 base, the J end lost 2 bases, and 2 bases lay between the germline ends. This CDR3 contains 11 residues. In nucleotides, the CDR3 is TGCAGCGTTGAAGTTCAAGAGACCCAGTACTTC. Amino acid sequence: CSVEVQETQYF.